Each of the 20 T cell receptor beta chains below was sequenced from the same sample in a study of long-term antiretroviral therapy in people with HIV. Survey level was the resolution at which the v3.0 immunoSEQ assay ran. Sequenced by immunoSEQ multiplex PCR; TCRdb stores in-frame clones only, minus some. Of about 26,000 clones listed, 70% to 90% are singletons. Specimen: unsorted PBMCs, collected approximately 2.6 years after starting antiretroviral therapy. These receptors were collected from a middle-aged man with HIV.

The chain employs TRBV9 and TRBJ2-7, with TRBD1 as a possible D gene (6 bases). CDR1 and CDR2 (germline): SGDLS, YYNGEE. Trimming shortened V by 0 bases and J by 0 bases, and 10 bases separated the two germline ends. The CDR3 is 15 residues long. Here the CDR3 reads CASSVATGSSYEQYF. The CDR3 nucleotides are TGTGCCAGCAGCGTAGCAACAGGGAGCTCCTACGAGCAGTACTTC. Drawing the rest from reference TRBV9 and TRBJ2-7, the complete variable domain is DSGVTQTPKHLITATGQRVTLRCSPRSGDLSVYWYQQSLDQGLQFLIQYYNGEERAKGNILERFSAQQFPDLHSELNLSSLELGDSALYFCASSVATGSSYEQYFGPGTRLTVT.

The chain has TRBV11-2 and TRBJ1-2, with D possibly TRBD1 on 5 matching bases. This CDR3 has 14 residues. The V end was cut by 1 base, the J end by 4 bases, with 10 bases between. The germline CDR1 and CDR2 sequences are SGHAT and FQNNGV. This CDR3 is CASSLGQGGYGYTF. CDR3 nucleotide sequence: TGTGCCAGCAGCTTAGGGCAGGGCGGCTATGGCTACACCTTC.

V gene TRBV5-1 combines with J gene TRBJ1-1, with no clear D. Germline V gene sequence: CDR1 SGHRS, CDR2 YFSETQ. The CDR3 is made up of 11 amino acids. V lost 5 bases to trimming and J lost 5 bases, with 7 bases between them. In DNA form, the CDR3 reads TGCGCCAGCAGGCAAGAAACTGAAGCTTTCTTT. The encoded protein is CASRQETEAFF.

CDR3 region: CASSVVPSGAETQYF. The CDR3 DNA follows: TGTGCCAGCAGCGTAGTCCCCTCGGGGGCAGAGACCCAGTACTTC. The gene calls are TRBV9 and TRBJ2-5; D possibly uses TRBD1 or TRBD2 (6 bases each). Germline CDR1 and CDR2: SGDLS and YYNGEE. This CDR3 is 15 amino acids long. V lost 0 bases and J lost 4, with 13 bases in between.

This clone was detected only once. This chain links TRBV4-1 with TRBJ2-3, with 9 nucleotides matching TRBD2. CDR1 MGHRA and CDR2 YSYEKL come from the germline V gene. Losses at the gene ends were 5 bases for V and 4 bases for J; bases not matched to a gene: 16. The CDR3 runs to 18 residues. CDR3 in DNA: TGCGCCAGCAGCTCGCCTCCTGCGGGAGGGCCAGAAGCAGATACGCAGTATTTT. This sequence encodes CASSSPPAGGPEADTQYF.

This rearrangement joins TRBV7-6 to TRBJ1-2, with 9 bases aligning to TRBD1. The V segment lost 6 bases and the J segment 5 bases; nucleotides outside the gene matches: 4. Germline CDR1 and CDR2: SGHVS and FNYEAQ. CDR3 size: 13 residues. The CDR3 reads CASSPQGAYGYTF. CDR3 nucleotide sequence: TGTGCCAGCAGTCCACAGGGGGCTTATGGCTACACCTTC.

CDR3: CASADGGATDTQYF. The CDR3 nucleotides are TGTGCCAGCGCGGACGGGGGGGCCACAGATACGCAGTATTTT. The chain carries TRBV11-3 and TRBJ2-3, with TRBD2 matching 8 bases. This CDR3 has 14 residues. The V gene end was trimmed by 8 bases and the J gene end by 2 bases; junction bases not matched to a gene: 6. Per the germline V gene, CDR1 is SGHNT and CDR2 is YENEEA.

V is TRBV7-8 and J is TRBJ2-7; D uncertain. The CDR3 length is 15 residues. V lost 4 bases to trimming and J lost 3 bases, with 16 bases between them. CDR1 is SGHVS, CDR2 FQNEAQ, per germline. CDR3 region: CASSSLRGRGYEQYF. Here the CDR3 DNA reads TGTGCCAGCAGCTCCCTCCGAGGCAGAGGCTACGAGCAGTACTTC.

The gene calls are TRBV28 and TRBJ1-5; D remains ambiguous. The CDR3 is made up of 12 amino acids. Germline V gives CDR1 MDHEN, CDR2 SYDVKM. V shed 4 bases and J shed 9 bases, with 10 bases lying between them. CDR3 region: CASSSEVSPQHF. CDR3 sequence (DNA): TGTGCCAGCAGTTCCGAGGTTTCGCCCCAGCATTTT.

This clone has a single count. The chain links TRBV5-4 to TRBJ2-1; D perhaps matches TRBD2 (6 bases). Germline CDR1 reads SGHNT; CDR2 reads YYREEE (reference sequence). The CDR3 extends over 15 amino acids. V gave up 4 bases and J gave up 4 bases, with 15 bases separating them. Here the CDR3 DNA reads TGTGCCAGCAGCCCCCCGGTCGGGACTTACAATGAGCAGTTCTTC. Translation gives CASSPPVGTYNEQFF.

This chain uses TRBV5-1 with TRBJ2-1; unclear D gene. V was clipped by 0 bases and J by 9 bases, with 13 bases between them. Germline values: CDR1 SGHRS, CDR2 YFSETQ. The CDR3 runs 14 residues. The CDR3 nucleotides are TGCGCCAGCAGCTTGGATGGCGCTGAAGGTGAGCAGTTCTTC. Protein product: CASSLDGAEGEQFF.

The chain joins TRBV7-2 to TRBJ2-5, with TRBD2 as a possible D gene (5 bases). Germline lookup yields CDR1 SGHTA and CDR2 FQGNSA. Trimming removed 1 base at V and 2 bases at J, with 14 bases between. The CDR3 runs to 16 residues. The CDR3 DNA reads as TGTGCCAGCAGCTTAGTAGCCCCGGGATCTCAAGAGACCCAGTACTTC. As protein: CASSLVAPGSQETQYF.

The CDR3 is CASSFEGLAKNIQYF. The CDR3 coding sequence is TGTGCCAGCAGTTTCGAAGGCCTAGCCAAAAACATTCAGTACTTC. The chain uses TRBV28 and TRBJ2-4; D not certain. The CDR3 is 15 amino acids. CDR1 and CDR2 from the germline V gene are MDHEN and SYDVKM. Between the trimmed V and J ends, which lost 3 bases and 0 bases, there was a span of 9 bases.

The chain is built from TRBV5-4 and TRBJ1-4; 9 nucleotides align to TRBD1. The CDR3 has 17 residues. From germline, CDR1 is SGHNT and CDR2 YYREEE (reference sequence). V shed 2 bases, J shed 6 bases, and the junction held 11 bases outside the gene matches. The CDR3 is CASSLVPGQGGDEKLFF. Here the CDR3 DNA reads TGTGCCAGCAGCTTAGTCCCGGGACAGGGAGGGGATGAAAAACTGTTTTTT. The variable domain in full, completed from reference TRBV5-4 and TRBJ1-4, reads ETGVTQSPTHLIKTRGQQVTLRCSSQSGHNTVSWYQQALGQGPQFIFQYYREEENGRGNFPPRFSGLQFPNYSSELNVNALELDDSALYLCASSLVPGQGGDEKLFFGSGTQLSVL.

This clone was counted once. J is TRBJ1-2 and V is TRBV10-3; no clear D. Trimming took off 0 bases at V and 3 bases at J, with 11 bases between the two ends. Looked up from germline, CDR1 is ENHRY and CDR2 is SYGVKD. The CDR3 sequence is 15 residues long. The CDR3 spells CAISESGSEDYGYTF. As DNA, the CDR3 is TGTGCCATCAGTGAGTCGGGCAGTGAGGACTATGGCTACACCTTC.

This clone was observed once. The chain combines TRBV4-3 with TRBJ1-1, with no clear D. Per germline, CDR1 LGHNA and CDR2 YSLEER. The CDR3 is 12 amino acids. Trimming removed 4 bases at V and 6 bases at J, with 9 bases between. The CDR3, as DNA: TGCGCCAGCAGCCCCTCGGGCGCTGAAGCTTTCTTT. This gives the protein CASSPSGAEAFF.

This chain uses TRBV28 with TRBJ2-3, with 7 nucleotides matching TRBD1. Looked up from germline, CDR1 is MDHEN and CDR2 is SYDVKM. This CDR3 has 15 amino acids. Unmatched junction bases numbered 3, after V lost 2 bases and J lost 1 base. The CDR3 region is CASSLDGTGTDTQYF. The CDR3 nucleotides are TGTGCCAGCAGTTTAGACGGGACAGGCACAGATACGCAGTATTTT.

The V gene is TRBV5-1, the J gene TRBJ1-1, with 9 bases lining up with TRBD1. The CDR3 has 15 residues. Per germline, CDR1 SGHRS and CDR2 YFSETQ. V dropped 7 bases and J dropped 0; count of bases not matched to a gene: 7. CDR3 sequence reads: CASQSTGGLNTEAFF. The CDR3 DNA is TGCGCCAGCCAGAGCACAGGGGGCTTGAACACTGAAGCTTTCTTT.

This chain connects TRBV7-9 to TRBJ1-4, with no clear D. The CDR3 contains 16 residues. V was shortened by 1 base and J by 6 bases, with 15 bases between the two germline ends. In germline, CDR1 is SEHNR, CDR2 FQNEAQ (reference sequence). In DNA, the CDR3 is TGTGCCAGCAGCTTAGGCTCCGGGTCCATGGATGAAAAACTGTTTTTT. It encodes CASSLGSGSMDEKLFF.

The chain carries TRBV10-3 and TRBJ2-3; D not resolved. The CDR3 contains 16 residues. Trimming took 0 bases from V and 6 from J, leaving 16 bases between them. Germline loops: CDR1 ENHRY, CDR2 SYGVKD. Written as DNA, the CDR3 is TGTGCCATCAGTGAGTCGGCTAGGAAGACAACCGATACGCAGTATTTT. Translation: CAISESARKTTDTQYF.